The entry below describes one TCR beta chain. Its antigen is not identified. The V end lost 4 bases, the J end lost 8 bases, and 15 bases lay between the germline ends. CDR1 and CDR2 (germline): SGHRS, YFSETQ. This CDR3 is 14 amino acids long. Repertoires were generated with immunoSEQ multiplex PCR, while TCRdb's copy carries only in-frame clones and drops some. This sample has 140,000 to 150,000 clones, with roughly 92% found just once. The data originate from a study of T cell responses to AZD1222 COVID-19 vaccine. Broader study findings: Unmutated regions of variants are reportedly targeted by nearly half of spike-specific TCRs. The span of vaccine-associated CD4 TCRs extended across spike, with dominance at 160-218 and 743-854.

The receptor was isolated from an adult in good health. J is TRBJ1-4 and V is TRBV5-1; D perhaps matches TRBD1 (5 bases). The sequences come from peripheral blood, collected on day 0 of AZD1222 vaccination. CDR3 amino acids: CASSPGAGNEKLFF. The CDR3 DNA reads TGCGCCAGCAGCCCTGGGGCGGGGAACGAAAAACTGTTTTTT.